The source of this T cell receptor (beta chain) is a study of blood T cell repertoires in COVID-19. Study at large: Samples came from the United States, Italy and Spain, spanning acute and convalescent COVID-19.

The germline gives CDR1 LNHDA, CDR2 SQIVND (reference sequence). J gave up 4 bases and V 5 bases, and 8 bases lay outside the gene matches. There are 17 residues in the CDR3. Measured with immunoSEQ multiplex PCR; TCRdb has only the in-frame clones, and not every one. The repertoire includes 110,000 to 150,000 clones, around 80% of them detected once, and roughly 2% sits in the top ten. The source material was peripheral blood. This chain connects TRBV19 to TRBJ2-3; 14 bases fit TRBD2. The clonotype comes from an older woman with acute or convalescent COVID-19. The CDR3 is CASSATTSGRVADTQYF. For the CDR3, the DNA is TGTGCCAGTAGTGCGACGACTAGCGGGAGGGTCGCAGATACGCAGTATTTT.